This TCR beta chain is from a study of regulatory T cells in long-lasting Graves disease (dated by TCRdb to the early 2020s). A note on the overall study: Persistent Graves' disease was defined as persistently positive TSH receptor autoantibodies together with antithyroid drug treatment for over 5 years. Peripheral blood TCR sequencing and RNA sequencing compared persistent Graves' disease patients with newly diagnosed Graves' disease patients. The study was registered as a clinical trial and conducted in China. A total of some 35 samples underwent TCR sequencing, from about 13 patients with persistent Graves' disease and approximately 20 patients with newly diagnosed Graves' disease. Persistent Graves' disease patients in the clinical cohort had taken antithyroid drugs for approximately ten years on average.

In the paper's terms, the time point label means: persistent/refractory GD, antithyroid drugs over 5 years with positive TRAb. For both TCR sequencing and RNA sequencing, RNA was extracted from PBMCs using TRIzol. The diagnosis of Graves' disease followed American Thyroid Association guidelines. Patients for the study were recruited at an endocrinology department in Xi'an, China. Each patient gave 9 to 10 milliliters of peripheral blood, collected in an EDTA anticoagulant tube. Ficoll Paque Plus density gradient separation was used to isolate PBMCs, and no further T cell sorting was performed. An Agilent 2100 Bioanalyzer and agarose gel were used to assess RNA quality, and a NanoDrop 2000 was used to measure RNA concentration. Library construction relied on multiplex PCR. The instrument was an Illumina HiSeq 4000. To build TCR beta libraries, CDR3 regions were amplified by Arm-PCR using iRepertoire HTBI primers. Before sequencing, the PCR products underwent gel purification. The authors processed their data as follows. Across samples, roughly 60 TRBV and 13 to 15 TRBJ segments were identified and used for gene usage analysis of CDR3 amino acid clonotypes. Filtered high-quality paired reads were merged into contigs using COPE and FqMerger. Contigs were aligned with BLAST to IMGT TRBV, TRBD and TRBJ reference genes, and CDR3 was defined per IMGT. Any clonotype with a frequency above 0.1% was classified as a highly expanded clone. Shannon entropy served as the measure of repertoire diversity, while the Gini coefficient captured V-J evenness. A clonotype found in more than one individual was treated as public. TCRdb passed the public sequencing reads through fastp at Q25 and MiXCR, retaining productive beta sequences. One record per CDR3 amino acid sequence lists the most common genes and DNA. These V and J calls rely on TCRdb rather than the paper's analysis. The sample profile shows about 470,000 distinct CDR3 sequences; under 25% of them were found once. 7.8% of the sample is in the top ten clones.

Overall results and qualifications from the work: More public clonotypes were shared among persistent patients (roughly 2,900) than among newly diagnosed patients (roughly 1,000). The small sample size was acknowledged by the authors as a limitation that may reduce accuracy. Sequencing and analysis were restricted to the TCR beta chain. Persistent disease showed preferential use of TRBV28, TRBJ1-2 and TRBJ2-5, whereas newly diagnosed disease favored TRBV20-1 and TRBJ2-1. Only peripheral blood was studied, because thyroid tissue, the primary lesion, was inaccessible. Persistent Graves' disease patients showed lower TCR Shannon entropy and fewer highly expanded clones than newly diagnosed patients, suggesting clonal expansion.

CDR1 and CDR2 were assigned from the germline V gene as MNHEY and SVGAGI. The trim is 0 bases for V and 9 bases for J, with a gap of 15 bases between the germline ends. Including the terminal cysteine and phenylalanine, the CDR3 comprises 14 residues. The retained sequence is limited to the CDR3, 42 bases, with the frame set at the first base. Concerning this clonotype: Its antigen has not been determined. It may be a read error: a sequence one base away is much more abundant.

This chain joins TRBV6-5 to TRBJ2-7; the D call is tentative, TRBD1 or TRBD2, as each matches 5 bases. This clonotype was obtained from a female donor with Graves disease. Here the sequenced sample was peripheral blood mononuclear cells (PBMCs), taken when the disease was refractory, from a patient treated with antithyroid drugs. The sequenced DNA is TGTGCCAGCAGTTACTCGGGGAGCGTTGGGGGGCAGTACTTC. Its protein is CASSYSGSVGGQYF.